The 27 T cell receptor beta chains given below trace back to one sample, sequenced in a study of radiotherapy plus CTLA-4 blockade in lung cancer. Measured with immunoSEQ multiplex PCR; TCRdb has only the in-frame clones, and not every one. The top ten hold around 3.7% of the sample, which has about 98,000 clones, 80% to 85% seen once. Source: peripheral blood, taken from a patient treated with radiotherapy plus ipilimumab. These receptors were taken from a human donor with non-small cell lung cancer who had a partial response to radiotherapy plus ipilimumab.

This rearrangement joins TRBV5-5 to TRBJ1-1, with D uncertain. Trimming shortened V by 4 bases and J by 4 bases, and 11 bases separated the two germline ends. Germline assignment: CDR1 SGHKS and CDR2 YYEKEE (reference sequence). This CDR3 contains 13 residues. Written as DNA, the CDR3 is TGTGCCAGCAGCCAAGATAGAACCACTGAAGCTTTCTTT. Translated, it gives CASSQDRTTEAFF.

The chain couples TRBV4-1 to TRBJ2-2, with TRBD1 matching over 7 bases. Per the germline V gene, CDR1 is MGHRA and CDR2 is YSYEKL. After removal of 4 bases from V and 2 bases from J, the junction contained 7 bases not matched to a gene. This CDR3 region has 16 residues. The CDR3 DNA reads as TGCGCCAGCAGCCCTTGGGACAGTCCAAACACCGGGGAGCTGTTTTTT. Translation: CASSPWDSPNTGELFF.

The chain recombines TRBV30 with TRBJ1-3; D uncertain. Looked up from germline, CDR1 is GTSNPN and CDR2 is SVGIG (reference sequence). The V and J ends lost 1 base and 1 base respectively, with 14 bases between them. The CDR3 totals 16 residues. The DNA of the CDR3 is TGTGCCTGGAGTGGGGCCCCAGGTTATTCTGGAAACACCATATATTTT. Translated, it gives CAWSGAPGYSGNTIYF.

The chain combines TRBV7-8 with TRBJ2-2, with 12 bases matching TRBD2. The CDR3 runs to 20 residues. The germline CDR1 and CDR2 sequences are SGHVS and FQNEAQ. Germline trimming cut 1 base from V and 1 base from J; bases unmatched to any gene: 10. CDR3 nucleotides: TGTGCCAGCAGCTTAGTTCCTAGCGGGAGGGCCGTTTGGAACACCGGGGAGCTGTTTTTT. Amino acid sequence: CASSLVPSGRAVWNTGELFF. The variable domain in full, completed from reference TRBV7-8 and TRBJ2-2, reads GAGVSQSPRYKVAKRGQDVALRCDPISGHVSLFWYQQALGQGPEFLTYFQNEAQLDKSGLPSDRFFAERPEGSVSTLKIQRTQQEDSAVYLCASSLVPSGRAVWNTGELFFGEGSRLTVL.

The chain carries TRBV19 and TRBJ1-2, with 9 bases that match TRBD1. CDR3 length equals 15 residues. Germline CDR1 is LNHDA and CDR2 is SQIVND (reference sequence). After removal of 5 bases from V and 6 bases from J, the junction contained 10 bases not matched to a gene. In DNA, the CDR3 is TGTGCCAGTAGTTCCCGTTTACAGGGGGCGGATGGCTACACCTTC. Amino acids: CASSSRLQGADGYTF.

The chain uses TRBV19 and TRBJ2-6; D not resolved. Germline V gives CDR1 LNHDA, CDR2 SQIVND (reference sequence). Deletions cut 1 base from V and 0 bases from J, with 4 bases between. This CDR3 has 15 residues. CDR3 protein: CASSIGASGANVLTF. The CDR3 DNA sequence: TGTGCCAGTAGTATAGGGGCCTCTGGGGCCAACGTCCTGACTTTC. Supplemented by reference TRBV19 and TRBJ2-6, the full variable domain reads DGGITQSPKYLFRKEGQNVTLSCEQNLNHDAMYWYRQDPGQGLRLIYYSQIVNDFQKGDIAEGYSVSREKKESFPLTVTSAQKNPTAFYLCASSIGASGANVLTFGAGSRLTVL.

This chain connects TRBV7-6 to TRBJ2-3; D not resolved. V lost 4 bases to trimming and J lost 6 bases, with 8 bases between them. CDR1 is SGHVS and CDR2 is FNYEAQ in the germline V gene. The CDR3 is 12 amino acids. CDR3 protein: CASSSPRDTQYF. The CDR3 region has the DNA TGTGCCAGCAGCTCCCCCAGGGATACGCAGTATTTT. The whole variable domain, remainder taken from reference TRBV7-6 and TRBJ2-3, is GAGVSQSPRYKVTKRGQDVALRCDPISGHVSLYWYRQALGQGPEFLTYFNYEAQQDKSGLPNDRFSAERPEGSISTLTIQRTEQRDSAMYRCASSSPRDTQYFGPGTRLTVL.

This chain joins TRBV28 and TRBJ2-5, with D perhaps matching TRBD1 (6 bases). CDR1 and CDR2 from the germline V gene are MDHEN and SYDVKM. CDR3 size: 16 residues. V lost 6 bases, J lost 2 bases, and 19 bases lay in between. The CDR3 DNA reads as TGTGCCAGCAGGTCTGTACCGGGGACAACACAAGAGACCCAGTACTTC. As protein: CASRSVPGTTQETQYF.

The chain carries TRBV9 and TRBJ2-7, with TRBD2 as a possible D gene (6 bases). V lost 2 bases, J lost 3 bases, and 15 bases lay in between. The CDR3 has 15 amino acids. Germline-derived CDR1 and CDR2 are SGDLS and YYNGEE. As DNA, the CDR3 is TGTGCCAGCAGCGTTACCGGGACTCGCGACTACGAGCAGTACTTC. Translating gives CASSVTGTRDYEQYF.

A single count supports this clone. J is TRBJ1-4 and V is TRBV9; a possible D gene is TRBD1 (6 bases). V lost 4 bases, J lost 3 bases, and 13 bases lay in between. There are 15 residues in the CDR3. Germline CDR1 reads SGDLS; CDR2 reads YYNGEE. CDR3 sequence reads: CASSTPGVANEKLFF. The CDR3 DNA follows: TGTGCCAGCAGCACCCCAGGGGTAGCTAATGAAAAACTGTTTTTT.

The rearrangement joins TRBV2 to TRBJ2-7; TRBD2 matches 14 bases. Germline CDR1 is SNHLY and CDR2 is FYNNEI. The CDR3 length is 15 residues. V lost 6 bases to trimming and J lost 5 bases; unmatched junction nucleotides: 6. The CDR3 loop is CASRTGLAGVDEQYF. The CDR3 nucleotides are TGTGCCAGCAGAACGGGACTAGCGGGAGTGGACGAGCAGTACTTC.

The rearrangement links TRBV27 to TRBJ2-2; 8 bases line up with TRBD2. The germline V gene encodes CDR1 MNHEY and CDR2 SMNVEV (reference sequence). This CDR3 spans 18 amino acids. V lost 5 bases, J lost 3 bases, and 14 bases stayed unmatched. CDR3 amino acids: CASSPRATAGGHTGELFF. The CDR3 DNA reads TGTGCCAGCAGTCCACGTGCTACGGCGGGAGGACACACCGGGGAGCTGTTTTTT.

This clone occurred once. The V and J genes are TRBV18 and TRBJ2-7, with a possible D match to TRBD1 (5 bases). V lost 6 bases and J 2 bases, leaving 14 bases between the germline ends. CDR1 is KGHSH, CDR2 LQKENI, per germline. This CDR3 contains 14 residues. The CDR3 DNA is TGTGCCAGCTCCCCCGGCAGGGCAACCTACGAGCAGTACTTC. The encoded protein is CASSPGRATYEQYF. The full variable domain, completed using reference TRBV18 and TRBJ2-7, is NAGVMQNPRHLVRRRGQEARLRCSPMKGHSHVYWYRQLPEEGLKFMVYLQKENIIDESGMPKERFSAEFPKEGPSILRIQQVVRGDSAAYFCASSPGRATYEQYFGPGTRLTVT.

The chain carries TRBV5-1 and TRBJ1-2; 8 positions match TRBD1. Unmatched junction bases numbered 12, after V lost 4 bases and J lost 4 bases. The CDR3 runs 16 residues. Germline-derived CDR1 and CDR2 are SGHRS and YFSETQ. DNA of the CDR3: TGCGCCAGCAGCCCGGAAGGGCAGGGGGCCTTCTATGGCTACACCTTC. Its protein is CASSPEGQGAFYGYTF.

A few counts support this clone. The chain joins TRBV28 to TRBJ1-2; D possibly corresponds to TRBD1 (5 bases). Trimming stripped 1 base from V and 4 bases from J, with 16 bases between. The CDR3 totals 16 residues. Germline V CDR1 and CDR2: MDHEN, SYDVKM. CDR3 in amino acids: CASSLSPERGGYGYTF. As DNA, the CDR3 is TGTGCCAGCAGTTTATCCCCCGAGCGGGGGGGCTATGGCTACACCTTC.

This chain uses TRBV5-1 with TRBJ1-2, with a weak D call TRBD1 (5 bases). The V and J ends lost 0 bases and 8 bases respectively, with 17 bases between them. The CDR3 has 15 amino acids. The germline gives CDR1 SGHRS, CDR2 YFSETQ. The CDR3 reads CASSLGVSGWSGYTF. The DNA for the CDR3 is TGCGCCAGCAGCTTGGGGGTCTCAGGGTGGAGCGGCTACACCTTC.

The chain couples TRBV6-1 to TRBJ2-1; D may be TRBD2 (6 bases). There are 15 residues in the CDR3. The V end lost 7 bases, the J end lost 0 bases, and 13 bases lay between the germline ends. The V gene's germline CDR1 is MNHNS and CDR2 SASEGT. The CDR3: CASIKEGGSYNEQFF. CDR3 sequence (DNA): TGTGCCAGCATAAAGGAGGGAGGCTCCTACAATGAGCAGTTCTTC.

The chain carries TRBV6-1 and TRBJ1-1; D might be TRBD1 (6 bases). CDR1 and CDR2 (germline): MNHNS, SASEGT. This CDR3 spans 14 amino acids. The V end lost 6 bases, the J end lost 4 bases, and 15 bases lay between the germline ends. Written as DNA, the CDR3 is TGTGCCAGCAGGCCAAGCACGGACAGCACTGAAGCTTTCTTT. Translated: CASRPSTDSTEAFF.

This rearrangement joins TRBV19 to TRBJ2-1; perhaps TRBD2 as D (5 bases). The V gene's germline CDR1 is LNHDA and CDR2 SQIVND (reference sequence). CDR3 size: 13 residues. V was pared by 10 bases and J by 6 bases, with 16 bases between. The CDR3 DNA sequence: TGTGCCACTGGGGTTAGCGCTTTCAATGAGCAGTTCTTC. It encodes CATGVSAFNEQFF.

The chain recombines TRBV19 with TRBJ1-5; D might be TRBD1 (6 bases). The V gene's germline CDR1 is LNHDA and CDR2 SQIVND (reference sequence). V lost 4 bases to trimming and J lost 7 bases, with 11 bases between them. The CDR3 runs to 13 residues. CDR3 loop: CASSTQDRQPQHF. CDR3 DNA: TGTGCCAGTAGTACCCAGGACAGACAGCCCCAGCATTTT.

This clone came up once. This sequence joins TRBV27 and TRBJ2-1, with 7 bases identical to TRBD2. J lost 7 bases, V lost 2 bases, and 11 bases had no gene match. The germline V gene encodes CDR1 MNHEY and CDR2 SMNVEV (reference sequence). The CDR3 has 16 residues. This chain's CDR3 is CASSLSLAVGENEQFF. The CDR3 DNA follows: TGTGCCAGCAGTTTAAGCCTAGCGGTGGGGGAGAATGAGCAGTTCTTC.

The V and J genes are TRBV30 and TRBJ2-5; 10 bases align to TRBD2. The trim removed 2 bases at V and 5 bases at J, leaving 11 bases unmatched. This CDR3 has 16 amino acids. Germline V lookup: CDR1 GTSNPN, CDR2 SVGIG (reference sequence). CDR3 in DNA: TGTGCCTGGAGTAGGGGACTAGCGAACGAGGGGGAGACCCAGTACTTC. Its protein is CAWSRGLANEGETQYF.

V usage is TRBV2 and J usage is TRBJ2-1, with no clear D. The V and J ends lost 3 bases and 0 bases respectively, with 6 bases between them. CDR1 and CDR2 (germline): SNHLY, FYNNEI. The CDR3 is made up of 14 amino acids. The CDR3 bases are TGTGCCAGCAGTGAGGCTAGCTCCTACAATGAGCAGTTCTTC. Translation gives CASSEASSYNEQFF.

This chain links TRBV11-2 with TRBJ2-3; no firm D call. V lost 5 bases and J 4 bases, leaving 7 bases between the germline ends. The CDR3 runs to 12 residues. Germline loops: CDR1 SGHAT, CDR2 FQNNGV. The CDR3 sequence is CASSLRADTQYF. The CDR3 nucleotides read TGTGCCAGCAGCCTTAGAGCAGATACGCAGTATTTT. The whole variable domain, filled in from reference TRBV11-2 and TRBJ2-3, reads EAGVAQSPRYKIIEKRQSVAFWCNPISGHATLYWYQQILGQGPKLLIQFQNNGVVDDSQLPKDRFSAERLKGVDSTLKIQPAKLEDSAVYLCASSLRADTQYFGPGTRLTVL.

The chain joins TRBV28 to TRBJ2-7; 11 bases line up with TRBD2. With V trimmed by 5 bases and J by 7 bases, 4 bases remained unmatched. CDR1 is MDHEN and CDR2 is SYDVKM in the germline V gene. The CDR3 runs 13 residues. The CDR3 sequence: CASSLAGGGEQYF. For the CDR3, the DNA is TGTGCCAGCAGTCTAGCGGGAGGAGGGGAGCAGTACTTC.

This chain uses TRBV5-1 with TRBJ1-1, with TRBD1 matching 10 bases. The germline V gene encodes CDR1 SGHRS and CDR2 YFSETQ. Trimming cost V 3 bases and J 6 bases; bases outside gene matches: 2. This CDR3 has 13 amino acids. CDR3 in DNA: TGCGCCAGCAGCTCCGGACAGGGGGCTGAAGCTTTCTTT. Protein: CASSSGQGAEAFF.

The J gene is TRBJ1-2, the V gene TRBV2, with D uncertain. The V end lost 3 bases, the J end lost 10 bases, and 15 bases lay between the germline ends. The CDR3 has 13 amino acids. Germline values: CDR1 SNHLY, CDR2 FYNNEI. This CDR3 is CASSEGRVGVYTF. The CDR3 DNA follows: TGTGCCAGCAGTGAGGGGAGGGTCGGTGTCTACACCTTC.